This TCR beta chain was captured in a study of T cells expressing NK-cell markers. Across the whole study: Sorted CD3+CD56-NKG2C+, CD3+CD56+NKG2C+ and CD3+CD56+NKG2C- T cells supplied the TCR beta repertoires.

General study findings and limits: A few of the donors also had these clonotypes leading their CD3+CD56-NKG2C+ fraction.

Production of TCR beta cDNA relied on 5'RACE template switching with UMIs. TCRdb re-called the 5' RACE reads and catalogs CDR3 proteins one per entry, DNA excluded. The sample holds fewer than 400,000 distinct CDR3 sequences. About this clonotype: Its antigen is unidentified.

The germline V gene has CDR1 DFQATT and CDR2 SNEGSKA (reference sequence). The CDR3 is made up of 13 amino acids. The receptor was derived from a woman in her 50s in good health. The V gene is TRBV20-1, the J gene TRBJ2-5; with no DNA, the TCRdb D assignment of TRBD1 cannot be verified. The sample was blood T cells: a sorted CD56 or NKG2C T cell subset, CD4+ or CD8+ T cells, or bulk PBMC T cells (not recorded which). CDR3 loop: CSALTTTLETQYF.